This section outlines one T cell receptor beta chain sequence together with its context. The data stem from a study of blood T cell repertoires in COVID-19. Study overall: Whether acute or convalescent, the COVID-19 samples came from the United States, Italy and Spain.

Per the original data handling: From reference gene primer amplification, estimates of nucleated cell counts were derived. Assay used: immunoSEQ multiplex PCR; TCRdb lists only in-frame clones, some missing. D and trimming come from the DNA, and the V and J calls and clone size come from that table. The profile covers approximately 35,000 clones, with roughly 88% appearing a single time and 14% taken by the ten largest. This receptor was identified in a man in his 60s with active COVID-19. Material: peripheral blood.

The CDR3 bases are TGTGCCAGCAGCCAGGACATGGGCCAAGAGACCCAGTACTTC. As protein: CASSQDMGQETQYF. The gene calls are TRBV3-1 (or the pseudogene TRBV3-2) and TRBJ2-5, with D possibly matching TRBD1 (5 bases). Germline V CDR1 and CDR2: LGHDT, YNNKEL (reference sequence). CDR3 size: 14 residues. Trimming took off 3 bases at V and 1 base at J, with 9 bases between the two ends.